The 23 T cell receptor beta chains presented below share a single source sample, sequenced in a study of blood T cell repertoires in COVID-19. Some clones are missing from TCRdb's copy, which holds only in-frame ones; the method was immunoSEQ multiplex PCR. The profile shows some 70,000 clones, roughly 85% of them singletons. Sequenced sample: peripheral blood. These receptors were obtained from a man between 25 and 39 years old with acute or convalescent COVID-19.

This clone was seen repeatedly, ten times or more. V gene TRBV7-2 combines with J gene TRBJ2-1; 11 nucleotides match TRBD2. CDR1 is SGHTA, CDR2 FQGNSA, per germline. The J segment lost 6 bases and the V segment lost 4 bases, leaving 5 bases of the junction unmatched. This CDR3 spans 15 amino acids. The CDR3 loop reads CASSSGLAVFNEQFF. Here the CDR3 DNA reads TGTGCCAGCAGCTCGGGACTAGCGGTATTCAATGAGCAGTTCTTC. Full variable domain (outside the CDR3, taken from reference TRBV7-2 and TRBJ2-1): GAGVSQSPSNKVTEKGKDVELRCDPISGHTALYWYRQSLGQGLEFLIYFQGNSAPDKSGLPSDRFSAERTGGSVSTLTIQRTQQEDSAVYLCASSSGLAVFNEQFFGPGTRLTVL.

This chain uses TRBV29-1 with TRBJ1-5; 10 nucleotides align to TRBD1. The CDR3 extends over 15 amino acids. With 3 bases clipped from V and 7 bases from J, the junction kept 9 bases outside the gene matches. Germline-derived CDR1 and CDR2 are SQVTM and ANQGSEA. The CDR3 is CSVDPGQGTNQPQHF. For the CDR3, the DNA is TGCAGCGTTGACCCGGGACAGGGGACCAACCAGCCCCAGCATTTT.

The rearrangement uses TRBV5-1 and TRBJ2-2; no definite D call. Germline V gene lookup returns CDR1 SGHRS and CDR2 YFSETQ. Trimming left V 4 bases short and J 3 bases short, with 13 bases between. The CDR3 covers 15 residues. CDR3 DNA sequence: TGCGCCAGCAGCCCCTCGGGTTTAGACACCGGGGAGCTGTTTTTT. It encodes CASSPSGLDTGELFF.

As regards this clone: At one of its ends the junction is not consistent with the germline gene, which may arise from a read error. The CDR3 bases are TGTGCCACCACCAGACAGGGGGACACTGAAGCTTTCTTT. Translating it yields CATTRQGDTEAFF. This chain uses TRBV15 with TRBJ1-1; 9 bases are a match to TRBD1. The CDR3 has 13 amino acids. The germline V gene has CDR1 LNHNV and CDR2 YYDKDF (reference sequence).

The chain employs TRBV15 and TRBJ2-3; D not certain. The CDR3 spans 15 residues. Per germline, CDR1 LNHNV and CDR2 YYDKDF (reference sequence). V was shortened by 8 bases and J by 0 bases, with 15 bases between the two germline ends. This CDR3 is CATGLGQQSTDTQYF. CDR3 coding DNA: TGTGCCACCGGTCTTGGGCAACAGAGCACAGATACGCAGTATTTT.

The chain recombines TRBV4-1 with TRBJ1-2, with a weak D call TRBD1 (6 bases). Germline lookup yields CDR1 MGHRA and CDR2 YSYEKL. This CDR3 region has 14 residues. V dropped 0 bases and J dropped 8 bases, with 13 bases sitting between them. CDR3 in DNA: TGCGCCAGCAGCCAAGAAGGGGCAGGGGACGGCTACACCTTC. Residues: CASSQEGAGDGYTF.

This chain connects TRBV7-9 to TRBJ1-2, with 8 nucleotides matching TRBD1. Germline values: CDR1 SEHNR, CDR2 FQNEAQ (reference sequence). The length of the CDR3 is 14 residues. The V gene end was trimmed by 0 bases and the J gene end by 6 bases; junction bases not matched to a gene: 3. CDR3 sequence: CASSLARQGHGYTF. In DNA form, the CDR3 reads TGTGCCAGCAGCTTAGCCAGACAGGGGCATGGCTACACCTTC.

This clone was detected many times. This chain connects TRBV27 to TRBJ2-7; D is unclear. The CDR3 extends over 14 amino acids. Trimming removed 2 bases from V and 0 bases from J, with 8 bases in between. Germline CDR1 MNHEY, CDR2 SMNVEV (reference sequence). The CDR3 DNA reads TGTGCCAGCAGTTTAACCACAAACTCCTACGAGCAGTACTTC. Its protein is CASSLTTNSYEQYF.

V is TRBV7-9 and J is TRBJ1-1; D ambiguous. V dropped 5 bases and J dropped 1 base, with 8 bases sitting between them. CDR1 is SEHNR and CDR2 is FQNEAQ in the germline V gene (reference sequence). The CDR3 is 13 residues long. The CDR3 coding sequence is TGTGCCAGCAGCAACCTAGGGAACACTGAAGCTTTCTTT. Protein: CASSNLGNTEAFF. The full variable domain, completed using reference TRBV7-9 and TRBJ1-1, is DTGVSQNPRHKITKRGQNVTFRCDPISEHNRLYWYRQTLGQGPEFLTYFQNEAQLEKSRLLSDRFSAERPKGSFSTLEIQRTEQGDSAMYLCASSNLGNTEAFFGQGTRLTVV.

The gene calls are TRBV28 and TRBJ2-1; 13 nucleotides agree with TRBD2. V lost 6 bases, J lost 6 bases, and 5 bases stayed unmatched. The length of the CDR3 is 15 residues. CDR1 and CDR2 from the germline V gene are MDHEN and SYDVKM. CDR3 loop: CASSQRTSGSNEQFF. CDR3 coding DNA: TGTGCCAGCAGCCAGCGGACTAGCGGGAGCAATGAGCAGTTCTTC.

The chain links TRBV27 to TRBJ2-2; D gene unclear. Trimming left V 3 bases short and J 2 bases short, with 4 bases between. The CDR3 length is 13 residues. Germline lookup yields CDR1 MNHEY and CDR2 SMNVEV (reference sequence). CDR3: CASSFLNTGELFF. In nucleotides, the CDR3 is TGTGCCAGCAGTTTCCTCAACACCGGGGAGCTGTTTTTT.

The V call is TRBV5-4, the J call TRBJ2-2; D not certain. CDR3 length: 15 amino acids. Germline V gene lookup returns CDR1 SGHNT and CDR2 YYREEE (reference sequence). The V and J ends lost 4 bases and 1 base respectively, with 11 bases between them. The DNA for the CDR3 is TGTGCCAGCAGCCCCTTCCGGTTGAACACCGGGGAGCTGTTTTTT. This sequence encodes CASSPFRLNTGELFF.

The chain has TRBV6-5 and TRBJ1-1, with D uncertain. V was cut by 1 base and J by 1 base, with 4 bases left in between. Germline V gene lookup returns CDR1 MNHEY and CDR2 SVGAGI. CDR3 length equals 13 residues. For the CDR3, the DNA is TGTGCCAGCAGTTACTTACAGAACACTGAAGCTTTCTTT. As protein: CASSYLQNTEAFF.

The CDR3 loop is CASSLAGRFWEQYF. CDR3 coding DNA: TGTGCCAGCAGTTTAGCGGGGAGGTTTTGGGAGCAGTACTTC. This chain uses TRBV27 with TRBJ2-7, with a tentative D call TRBD2 (6 bases). Germline lookup yields CDR1 MNHEY and CDR2 SMNVEV (reference sequence). V was shortened by 2 bases and J by 7 bases, with 15 bases between the two germline ends. This CDR3 contains 14 residues.

This chain uses TRBV5-1 with TRBJ2-2, with a possible D match to TRBD1 (6 bases). Trimming stripped 5 bases from V and 4 bases from J, with 12 bases between. The CDR3 runs 14 residues. Germline assignment: CDR1 SGHRS and CDR2 YFSETQ. CDR3 amino acids: CASRSDRLTGELFF. Here the CDR3 DNA reads TGCGCCAGCAGAAGTGACAGGCTCACCGGGGAGCTGTTTTTT. Together with reference TRBV5-1 and TRBJ2-2, the CDR3 gives the full variable domain: KAGVTQTPRYLIKTRGQQVTLSCSPISGHRSVSWYQQTPGQGLQFLFEYFSETQRNKGNFPGRFSGRQFSNSRSEMNVSTLELGDSALYLCASRSDRLTGELFFGEGSRLTVL.

The gene calls are TRBV21-1 and TRBJ2-6; the listed D gene, TRBD2, was not tested against the DNA. TRBV21-1 is marked as a pseudogene. The CDR3 loop spans 19 amino acids. The CDR3 DNA follows: TGTGCCAGCAGCAAAGCCTCTGGCCGAGAGAGGACTGGGGCCAACGTCCTGACTTTC. It codes for CASSKASGRERTGANVLTF.

The chain links TRBV6-5 to TRBJ2-3; 11 bases agree with TRBD2. After removal of 2 bases from V and 6 bases from J, the junction contained 4 bases not matched to a gene. This CDR3 region has 15 residues. Germline V gives CDR1 MNHEY, CDR2 SVGAGI. CDR3 sequence reads: CASSYLAGGSDTQYF. For the CDR3, the DNA is TGTGCCAGCAGTTACCTAGCGGGAGGTAGCGATACGCAGTATTTT.

This clone was recorded a few times. The chain combines TRBV19 with TRBJ2-7, with 10 bases fitting TRBD1. Germline CDR1 LNHDA, CDR2 SQIVND (reference sequence). CDR3 length: 13 amino acids. V dropped 9 bases and J dropped 3; count of bases not matched to a gene: 5. The CDR3 DNA reads TGTGCCAGCTCCGGGACAGGGGTCTACGAGCAGTACTTC. Translation gives CASSGTGVYEQYF. Based on the CDR3 plus reference TRBV19 and TRBJ2-7, the full variable domain is DGGITQSPKYLFRKEGQNVTLSCEQNLNHDAMYWYRQDPGQGLRLIYYSQIVNDFQKGDIAEGYSVSREKKESFPLTVTSAQKNPTAFYLCASSGTGVYEQYFGPGTRLTVT.

The chain recombines TRBV29-1 with TRBJ1-4, with TRBD1 matching over 7 bases. The CDR3 totals 15 residues. Per the germline V gene, CDR1 is SQVTM and CDR2 is ANQGSEA. V shed 7 bases, J shed 0 bases, and the junction held 8 bases outside the gene matches. As DNA, the CDR3 is TGCAGCGCTCGGGACAGCATCGCAACTAATGAAAAACTGTTTTTT. Amino acids: CSARDSIATNEKLFF.

This chain uses TRBV28 with TRBJ1-1; D remains ambiguous. CDR1 and CDR2 (germline): MDHEN, SYDVKM. The V and J ends lost 5 bases and 7 bases respectively, with 11 bases between them. There are 12 residues in the CDR3. The CDR3 spells CASSKTHREAFF. Written as DNA, the CDR3 is TGTGCCAGCAGTAAAACTCACCGTGAAGCTTTCTTT.

The chain carries TRBV7-2 and TRBJ2-2; TRBD2 aligns across 10 bases. Germline V gene sequence: CDR1 SGHTA, CDR2 FQGNSA. J lost 4 bases, V lost 3 bases, and 11 bases had no gene match. The CDR3 consists of 18 residues. CDR3 DNA: TGTGCCAGCAGCTTGCAACCCACTAGCGGGATCGGCACCGGGGAGCTGTTTTTT. Its protein is CASSLQPTSGIGTGELFF. The full variable domain, with the rest looked up from reference TRBV7-2 and TRBJ2-2, is GAGVSQSPSNKVTEKGKDVELRCDPISGHTALYWYRQSLGQGLEFLIYFQGNSAPDKSGLPSDRFSAERTGGSVSTLTIQRTQQEDSAVYLCASSLQPTSGIGTGELFFGEGSRLTVL.

The chain couples TRBV5-4 to TRBJ1-5; 9 nucleotides align to TRBD1. Germline V gene sequence: CDR1 SGHNT, CDR2 YYREEE (reference sequence). The J segment lost 5 bases and the V segment lost 4 bases, leaving 10 bases of the junction unmatched. The CDR3 has 16 residues. CDR3 bases: TGTGCCAGCAGCCCAGGGACAGGGAACTCCTATCAGCCCCAGCATTTT. It specifies CASSPGTGNSYQPQHF. Drawing the rest from reference TRBV5-4 and TRBJ1-5, the complete variable domain is ETGVTQSPTHLIKTRGQQVTLRCSSQSGHNTVSWYQQALGQGPQFIFQYYREEENGRGNFPPRFSGLQFPNYSSELNVNALELDDSALYLCASSPGTGNSYQPQHFGDGTRLSIL.

This CDR3 is CASSSTSGVRIEQYF. The CDR3 nucleotides are TGTGCCAGCAGCTCAACTAGCGGAGTTCGTATCGAGCAGTACTTC. The rearrangement uses TRBV5-6 and TRBJ2-7; TRBD2 matches at 8 bases. Trimming removed 3 bases from V and 6 bases from J; junction bases left unmatched: 11. The CDR3 covers 15 residues. From germline, CDR1 is SGHDT and CDR2 YYEEEE.